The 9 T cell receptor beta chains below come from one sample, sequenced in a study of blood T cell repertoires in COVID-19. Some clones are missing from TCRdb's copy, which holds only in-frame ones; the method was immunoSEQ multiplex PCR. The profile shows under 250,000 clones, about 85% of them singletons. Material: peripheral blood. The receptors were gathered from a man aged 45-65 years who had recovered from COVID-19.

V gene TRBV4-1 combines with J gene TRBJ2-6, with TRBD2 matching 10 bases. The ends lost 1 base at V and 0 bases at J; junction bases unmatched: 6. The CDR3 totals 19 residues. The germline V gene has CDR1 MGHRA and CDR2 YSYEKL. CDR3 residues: CASSQVLAGDISGANVLTF. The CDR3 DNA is TGCGCCAGCAGCCAAGTTCTAGCGGGAGACATCTCTGGGGCCAACGTCCTGACTTTC.

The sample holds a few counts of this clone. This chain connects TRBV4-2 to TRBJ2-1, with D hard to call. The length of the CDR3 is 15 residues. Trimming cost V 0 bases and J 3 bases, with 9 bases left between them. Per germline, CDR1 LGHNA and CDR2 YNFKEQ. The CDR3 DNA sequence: TGTGCCAGCAGCCAAGAAAGCTTAAACTACAATGAGCAGTTCTTC. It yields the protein CASSQESLNYNEQFF.

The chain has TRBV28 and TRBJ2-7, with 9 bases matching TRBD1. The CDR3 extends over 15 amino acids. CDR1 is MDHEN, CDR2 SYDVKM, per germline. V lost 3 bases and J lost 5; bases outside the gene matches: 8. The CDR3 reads CASSFPTGGGNEQYF. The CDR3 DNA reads TGTGCCAGCAGTTTCCCGACAGGGGGGGGGAACGAGCAGTACTTC.

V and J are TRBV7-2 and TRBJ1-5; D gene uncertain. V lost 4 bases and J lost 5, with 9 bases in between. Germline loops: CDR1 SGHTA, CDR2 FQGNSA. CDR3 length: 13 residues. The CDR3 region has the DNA TGTGCCAGCAGCTACTCAAATTATCAGCCCCAGCATTTT. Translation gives CASSYSNYQPQHF.

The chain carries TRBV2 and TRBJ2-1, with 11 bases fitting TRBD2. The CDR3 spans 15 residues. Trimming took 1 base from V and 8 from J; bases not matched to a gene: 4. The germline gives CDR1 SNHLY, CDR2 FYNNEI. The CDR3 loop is CASSEGLAGGYEQFF. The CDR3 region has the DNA TGTGCCAGCAGTGAAGGGCTAGCGGGAGGCTATGAGCAGTTCTTC.

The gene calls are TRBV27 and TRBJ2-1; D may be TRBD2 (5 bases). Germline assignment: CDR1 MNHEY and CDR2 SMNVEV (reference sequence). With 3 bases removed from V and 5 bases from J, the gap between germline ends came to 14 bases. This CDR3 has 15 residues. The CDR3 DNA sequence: TGTGCCAGCAGTTTCGAGGGCCACCTTGACAATGAGCAGTTCTTC. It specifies CASSFEGHLDNEQFF.

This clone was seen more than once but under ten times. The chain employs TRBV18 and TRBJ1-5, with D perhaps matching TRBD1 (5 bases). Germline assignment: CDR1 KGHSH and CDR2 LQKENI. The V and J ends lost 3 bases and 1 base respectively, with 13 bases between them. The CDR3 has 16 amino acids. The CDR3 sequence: CASSPPGHASNQPQHF. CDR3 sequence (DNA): TGTGCCAGCTCACCCCCCGGACACGCAAGCAATCAGCCCCAGCATTTT.

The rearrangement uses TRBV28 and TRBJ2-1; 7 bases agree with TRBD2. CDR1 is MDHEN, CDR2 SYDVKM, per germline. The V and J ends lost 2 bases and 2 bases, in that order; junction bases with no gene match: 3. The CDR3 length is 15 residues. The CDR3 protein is CASSLGGGTYNEQFF. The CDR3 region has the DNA TGTGCCAGCAGTTTAGGGGGGGGAACCTACAATGAGCAGTTCTTC.

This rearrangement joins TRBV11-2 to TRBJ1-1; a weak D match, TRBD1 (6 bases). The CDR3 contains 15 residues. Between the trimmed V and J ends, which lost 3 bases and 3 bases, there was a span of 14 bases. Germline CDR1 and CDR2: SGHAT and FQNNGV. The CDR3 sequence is CASSFVDRYDTEAFF. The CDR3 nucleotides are TGTGCCAGCAGCTTCGTTGACAGGTACGACACTGAAGCTTTCTTT. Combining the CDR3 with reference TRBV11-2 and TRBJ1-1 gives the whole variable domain EAGVAQSPRYKIIEKRQSVAFWCNPISGHATLYWYQQILGQGPKLLIQFQNNGVVDDSQLPKDRFSAERLKGVDSTLKIQPAKLEDSAVYLCASSFVDRYDTEAFFGQGTRLTVV.